The 27 T cell receptor beta chains below come from one sample, sequenced in a study of shared clonotypes between healthy human individuals. Assay: immunoSEQ multiplex PCR; the TCRdb copy retains only in-frame clones and omits some. Seen here are some 1.1 million clones, 60% to 80% observed once, and the top ten hold about 0.94%. The material sequenced was memory CD4+ T cells from PBMCs. Indicated subset: CD45RA-negative fraction. The receptors here all came from a young man in good health. Some clones in this sample may be carry-over from other donors' samples.

The chain has TRBV28 and TRBJ2-7, with TRBD1 matching 9 bases. The trim removed 3 bases at V and 4 bases at J, leaving 10 bases unmatched. Germline lookup yields CDR1 MDHEN and CDR2 SYDVKM. This CDR3 has 16 amino acids. The CDR3 nucleotides are TGTGCCAGCAGTTTGGGCCGGACAGGGGTTCGGTACGAGCAGTACTTC. Protein sequence: CASSLGRTGVRYEQYF. Based on the CDR3 plus reference TRBV28 and TRBJ2-7, the full variable domain is DVKVTQSSRYLVKRTGEKVFLECVQDMDHENMFWYRQDPGLGLRLIYFSYDVKMKEKGDIPEGYSVSREKKERFSLILESASTNQTSMYLCASSLGRTGVRYEQYFGPGTRLTVT.

This chain uses TRBV4-3 with TRBJ1-6, with D uncertain. Germline V gene lookup returns CDR1 LGHNA and CDR2 YSLEER. The CDR3 runs 13 residues. The V and J ends lost 1 base and 10 bases respectively, with 8 bases between them. This CDR3 reads CASSQARESPLHF. The CDR3 region has the DNA TGCGCCAGCAGCCAAGCTCGGGAATCACCCCTCCACTTT.

This chain joins TRBV5-1 and TRBJ2-3; D call uncertain. The germline gives CDR1 SGHRS, CDR2 YFSETQ. V shed 0 bases and J shed 0 bases, with 11 bases lying between them. This CDR3 has 16 residues. The CDR3 is CASSLEAHISTDTQYF. The CDR3 nucleotides read TGCGCCAGCAGCTTGGAAGCTCATATTAGCACAGATACGCAGTATTTT.

V gene TRBV27 combines with J gene TRBJ2-5; D tentatively reads TRBD1 or TRBD2 (5 bases each). V was shortened by 2 bases and J by 2 bases, with 21 bases between the two germline ends. This CDR3 has 18 residues. Germline assignment: CDR1 MNHEY and CDR2 SMNVEV (reference sequence). The DNA of the CDR3 is TGTGCCAGCAGTTTACGCGCCCTATACGGGACGGCTCAAGAGACCCAGTACTTC. Protein sequence: CASSLRALYGTAQETQYF.

The CDR3 here is CASSVLPDYEQYF. In DNA form, the CDR3 reads TGTGCCAGCTCCGTTCTTCCGGATTACGAGCAGTACTTC. This sequence joins TRBV18 and TRBJ2-7; D is ambiguous. The CDR3 runs to 13 residues. The germline V gene encodes CDR1 KGHSH and CDR2 LQKENI. V was shortened by 6 bases and J by 4 bases, with 13 bases between the two germline ends. Full variable domain (missing parts from reference TRBV18 and TRBJ2-7): NAGVMQNPRHLVRRRGQEARLRCSPMKGHSHVYWYRQLPEEGLKFMVYLQKENIIDESGMPKERFSAEFPKEGPSILRIQQVVRGDSAAYFCASSVLPDYEQYFGPGTRLTVT.

V usage is TRBV11-2 and J usage is TRBJ1-1, with unresolved D. Trimming took 2 bases from V and 0 from J, leaving 7 bases between them. In germline, CDR1 is SGHAT, CDR2 FQNNGV. The CDR3 loop spans 14 amino acids. CDR3 in DNA: TGTGCCAGCAGCTTAAACCTCGTGAACACTGAAGCTTTCTTT. Protein product: CASSLNLVNTEAFF.

V usage is TRBV7-3 and J usage is TRBJ2-3; the D gene could be TRBD1 or TRBD2 (5 bases each). CDR1 and CDR2 from the germline V gene are SGHTA and FQGTGA. CDR3 size: 15 residues. V lost 5 bases and J lost 0, with 12 bases in between. The CDR3 nucleotides read TGTGCCAGCAGCCCGGGGCTAATGAGCACAGATACGCAGTATTTT. Its protein is CASSPGLMSTDTQYF.

The chain combines TRBV30 with TRBJ2-1; the D gene is possibly TRBD1 (5 bases). CDR1 and CDR2 (germline): GTSNPN, SVGIG (reference sequence). Trimming pared 3 bases from V and 4 bases from J, leaving 16 bases between. The CDR3 consists of 15 residues. The CDR3 spells CAWSHGAVIYNEQFF. The DNA for the CDR3 is TGTGCCTGGAGCCATGGGGCAGTCATTTACAATGAGCAGTTCTTC.

The chain uses TRBV30 and TRBJ1-3; 7 nucleotides match TRBD1. Germline loops: CDR1 GTSNPN, CDR2 SVGIG (reference sequence). There are 17 residues in the CDR3. Losses at the gene ends were 1 base for V and 1 base for J; bases not matched to a gene: 10. CDR3 in DNA: TGTGCCTGGAGTGCACCCAGACAGGGCCAGTCTGGAAACACCATATATTTT. Translated: CAWSAPRQGQSGNTIYF.

This chain uses TRBV5-1 with TRBJ2-1, with D perhaps TRBD1 or TRBD2 (5 bases each). Germline lookup yields CDR1 SGHRS and CDR2 YFSETQ. The V end lost 0 bases, the J end lost 4 bases, and 14 bases lay between the germline ends. The CDR3 runs 16 residues. The CDR3, as DNA: TGCGCCAGCAGCTTGGCTTTTGGGGGTACGTACAATGAGCAGTTCTTC. Protein sequence: CASSLAFGGTYNEQFF.

This rearrangement joins TRBV30 to TRBJ1-1; 8 bases are a match to TRBD1. With V trimmed by 1 base and J by 11 bases, 6 bases remained unmatched. The CDR3 runs 12 residues. The germline gives CDR1 GTSNPN, CDR2 SVGIG (reference sequence). CDR3 coding DNA: TGTGCCTGGAGTGAAGGACAGGGCCGCGCTTTCTTT. It translates to CAWSEGQGRAFF.

CDR3 bases: TGTGCCAGCAGCTTAACTGTGAGGTTCCTCCCGGGCACTGAAGCTTTCTTT. Translated, it gives CASSLTVRFLPGTEAFF. V usage is TRBV7-3 and J usage is TRBJ1-1, with D hard to call. Per the germline V gene, CDR1 is SGHTA and CDR2 is FQGTGA. The CDR3 totals 17 residues. Trimming left V 0 bases short and J 4 bases short, with 18 bases between.

The chain links TRBV19 to TRBJ1-2; possible D gene TRBD1, 6 bases. V was shortened by 3 bases and J by 8 bases, with 13 bases between the two germline ends. Germline-derived CDR1 and CDR2 are LNHDA and SQIVND (reference sequence). The CDR3 totals 13 residues. The CDR3 loop reads CASSIPLDRGYTF. CDR3 sequence (DNA): TGTGCCAGTAGTATCCCCCTGGACAGAGGCTACACCTTC.

J is TRBJ2-3 and V is TRBV2; no clear D gene. Trimming left V 6 bases short and J 4 bases short, with 14 bases between. Germline CDR1 reads SNHLY; CDR2 reads FYNNEI. CDR3 length equals 14 residues. CDR3 sequence: CASSDGSTADTQYF. In nucleotides, the CDR3 is TGTGCCAGCAGCGACGGTTCCACGGCAGATACGCAGTATTTT. Full variable domain (missing parts from reference TRBV2 and TRBJ2-3): EPEVTQTPSHQVTQMGQEVILRCVPISNHLYFYWYRQILGQKVEFLVSFYNNEISEKSEIFDDQFSVERPDGSNFTLKIRSTKLEDSAMYFCASSDGSTADTQYFGPGTRLTVL.

The chain has TRBV27 and TRBJ1-5, with a possible D match to TRBD1 (5 bases). The CDR3 sequence is 15 residues long. V gave up 0 bases and J gave up 5 bases, with 11 bases separating them. Germline-derived CDR1 and CDR2 are MNHEY and SMNVEV (reference sequence). CDR3 region: CASSLSQGTDQPQHF. The CDR3 DNA sequence: TGTGCCAGCAGTTTATCTCAGGGAACGGATCAGCCCCAGCATTTT.

The J gene is TRBJ2-1, the V gene TRBV19; 9 bases map to TRBD2. Germline trimming cut 4 bases from V and 6 bases from J; bases unmatched to any gene: 7. The CDR3 is 15 amino acids. CDR1 and CDR2 (germline): LNHDA, SQIVND (reference sequence). The CDR3 protein is CASSTGLASTNEQFF. As DNA, the CDR3 is TGTGCCAGTAGTACGGGACTAGCCTCAACCAATGAGCAGTTCTTC.

For the CDR3, the DNA is TGTGCCAGCAGCGTAGCAGGAACCGGGACCTTCACCGAGCAGTACTTC. Protein product: CASSVAGTGTFTEQYF. The chain combines TRBV9 with TRBJ2-7; D assignment may be TRBD1 or TRBD2 (5 bases each). This CDR3 comprises 16 residues. V lost 0 bases and J 6 bases, leaving 19 bases between the germline ends. Per the germline V gene, CDR1 is SGDLS and CDR2 is YYNGEE.

CDR3 in amino acids: CASSLGQGNNYGYTF. The CDR3, as DNA: TGTGCCAGCAGCTTGGGCCAGGGGAATAACTATGGCTACACCTTC. The V gene is TRBV7-9, the J gene TRBJ1-2, with D perhaps matching TRBD1 (6 bases). Germline V gene lookup returns CDR1 SEHNR and CDR2 FQNEAQ (reference sequence). The CDR3 loop spans 15 amino acids. The V and J ends lost 3 bases and 1 base respectively, with 12 bases between them.

The chain recombines TRBV28 with TRBJ2-7; possibly TRBD2 for D (6 bases). Trimming took 1 base from V and 11 from J, leaving 15 bases between them. The CDR3 has 13 residues. Germline CDR1 reads MDHEN; CDR2 reads SYDVKM. CDR3 coding DNA: TGTGCCAGCAGTTTATCGTCGCCTCCGGGGGAGTACTTC. It is translated as CASSLSSPPGEYF.

The chain is built from TRBV4-3 and TRBJ2-3; 9 bases line up with TRBD2. Trimming removed 0 bases from V and 5 bases from J; junction bases left unmatched: 9. Germline V gene sequence: CDR1 LGHNA, CDR2 YSLEER. The CDR3 sequence is 17 residues long. The CDR3 protein is CASSQDQAGGPVDTQYF. The CDR3 bases are TGCGCCAGCAGCCAAGATCAGGCGGGAGGGCCCGTAGATACGCAGTATTTT.

This clone was seen once. The chain links TRBV18 to TRBJ2-1; perhaps TRBD2 as D (6 bases). Germline V gene sequence: CDR1 KGHSH, CDR2 LQKENI. The V end was cut by 1 base, the J end by 7 bases, with 11 bases between. There are 14 residues in the CDR3. As DNA, the CDR3 is TGTGCCAGCTCACCACGAGCGGGTTCTAATGAGCAGTTCTTC. Its translation is CASSPRAGSNEQFF. The whole variable domain, remainder taken from reference TRBV18 and TRBJ2-1, is NAGVMQNPRHLVRRRGQEARLRCSPMKGHSHVYWYRQLPEEGLKFMVYLQKENIIDESGMPKERFSAEFPKEGPSILRIQQVVRGDSAAYFCASSPRAGSNEQFFGPGTRLTVL.

The chain combines TRBV29-1 with TRBJ1-2, with D maybe TRBD1 (5 bases). The CDR3 has 13 residues. Looked up from germline, CDR1 is SQVTM and CDR2 is ANQGSEA. Deletions cut 6 bases from V and 7 bases from J, with 18 bases between. The DNA for the CDR3 is TGCAGCGTGGGTTTAGGAGGGGAAGGTGGCTACACCTTC. It is translated as CSVGLGGEGGYTF.

The CDR3 nucleotides read TGCGCCAGCAGCTTGGACGGGACTGGGGAAAAACTGTTTTTT. Amino acid sequence: CASSLDGTGEKLFF. The chain has TRBV5-1 and TRBJ1-4; D is perhaps TRBD1 (5 bases). The CDR3 loop spans 14 amino acids. Germline-derived CDR1 and CDR2 are SGHRS and YFSETQ. V gave up 0 bases and J gave up 8 bases, with 11 bases separating them.

This clone was seen once. The V gene is TRBV7-6, the J gene TRBJ1-5; D is undetermined. Germline values: CDR1 SGHVS, CDR2 FNYEAQ. V was shortened by 5 bases and J by 4 bases, with 18 bases between the two germline ends. The CDR3 runs to 16 residues. The CDR3 region has the DNA TGTGCCAGCAGCCAAAACATCCCTACAGCAAATCAGCCCCAGCATTTT. It is translated as CASSQNIPTANQPQHF.

CDR3 region: CASRRMSPYEQYF. In DNA, the CDR3 is TGTGCCAGCAGGAGGATGAGCCCCTACGAGCAGTACTTC. This chain joins TRBV6-1 and TRBJ2-7; no definite D call. Germline V gene sequence: CDR1 MNHNS, CDR2 SASEGT. V was cut by 6 bases and J by 2 bases, with 11 bases left in between. This CDR3 is built from 13 residues.

About this clone itself: Other DNA variants within this sample encode the same CDR3. V usage is TRBV7-6 and J usage is TRBJ2-7, with D hard to call. The V gene lost 1 base and the J gene lost 3 bases, with 10 bases spanning the gap. The length of the CDR3 is 14 residues. CDR1 is SGHVS and CDR2 is FNYEAQ in the germline V gene. CDR3 amino acids: CASSLGTEDYEQYF. The DNA of the CDR3 is TGTGCCAGCAGCTTAGGTACTGAAGACTACGAGCAGTACTTC.

The chain combines TRBV7-9 with TRBJ2-1; possibly TRBD1 or TRBD2 for D (5 bases each). The germline gives CDR1 SEHNR, CDR2 FQNEAQ (reference sequence). Trimming shortened V by 3 bases and J by 0 bases, and 6 bases separated the two germline ends. There are 14 residues in the CDR3. The CDR3 spells CASSFGGSYNEQFF. The CDR3 region has the DNA TGTGCCAGCAGCTTTGGGGGCTCCTACAATGAGCAGTTCTTC.